Detailed here is one TCR beta chain. What it binds is not known. This entry is derived from a study of OX40 agonist ivuxolimab in advanced cancers. Study as a whole: Ivuxolimab is an agonistic anti-OX40 (CD134) antibody, and patients were treated with it. A male proportion of about 80% was recorded, with mean age approximately 56 years and range roughly 23 to 85.

Findings of the study overall: What antigens the expanded peripheral T cells recognized was never established. CD4+ and CD8+ T cells in blood underwent clonal expansion by week 6 at 0.1 to 3.0 mg/kg.

V was clipped by 5 bases and J by 5 bases; unmatched bases: 8. CDR1 is SGHTA, CDR2 FQGNSA, per germline. This CDR3 has 14 amino acids. Sequencing was performed with immunoSEQ multiplex PCR; in TCRdb, only in-frame clones are kept and a portion is missing. There are more than 45,000 clones in the sample; 83% occur only once, and approximately 1.2% lies in the top ten. The starting material was CD4+ or CD8+ T cells sorted from blood, obtained in a trial of the OX40 agonist ivuxolimab. V gene TRBV7-2 combines with J gene TRBJ2-5, with 7 positions matching TRBD2. The TCR comes from an adult with an advanced solid tumor such as melanoma, head and neck, liver or kidney cancer. The CDR3 sequence: CASSVQMRGETQYF. The DNA of the CDR3 is TGTGCCAGCAGCGTGCAGATGCGGGGGGAGACCCAGTACTTC. The full variable domain, its missing parts supplied by reference TRBV7-2 and TRBJ2-5, is GAGVSQSPSNKVTEKGKDVELRCDPISGHTALYWYRQSLGQGLEFLIYFQGNSAPDKSGLPSDRFSAERTGGSVSTLTIQRTQQEDSAVYLCASSVQMRGETQYFGPGTRLLVL.